This T cell receptor (beta chain) was identified during a study of blood T cell repertoires in COVID-19. Germline V gene lookup returns CDR1 SGHNT and CDR2 YYREEE (reference sequence). The ends were cut back, 6 bases at V and 4 bases at J, with 10 bases in the middle. This CDR3 has 12 residues. As handled by the study authors: Reference gene primer amplification yielded estimated nucleated cell counts. Measured with immunoSEQ multiplex PCR; TCRdb has only the in-frame clones, and not every one. V, J and clone size were drawn from that table, and D and trimming were deduced from the DNA. The table has 150,000 or so clones, approximately 91% seen once.

V is TRBV5-4 and J is TRBJ1-2; no definite D call. The sample taken for sequencing was peripheral blood. The sequence derives from a woman aged 70 to 79 with acute or convalescent COVID-19. The CDR3 DNA is TGTGCCAGCATCAGCAGAGGCTATGGCTACACCTTC. Amino acid sequence: CASISRGYGYTF. Full variable domain (missing parts from reference TRBV5-4 and TRBJ1-2): ETGVTQSPTHLIKTRGQQVTLRCSSQSGHNTVSWYQQALGQGPQFIFQYYREEENGRGNFPPRFSGLQFPNYSSELNVNALELDDSALYLCASISRGYGYTFGSGTRLTVV.